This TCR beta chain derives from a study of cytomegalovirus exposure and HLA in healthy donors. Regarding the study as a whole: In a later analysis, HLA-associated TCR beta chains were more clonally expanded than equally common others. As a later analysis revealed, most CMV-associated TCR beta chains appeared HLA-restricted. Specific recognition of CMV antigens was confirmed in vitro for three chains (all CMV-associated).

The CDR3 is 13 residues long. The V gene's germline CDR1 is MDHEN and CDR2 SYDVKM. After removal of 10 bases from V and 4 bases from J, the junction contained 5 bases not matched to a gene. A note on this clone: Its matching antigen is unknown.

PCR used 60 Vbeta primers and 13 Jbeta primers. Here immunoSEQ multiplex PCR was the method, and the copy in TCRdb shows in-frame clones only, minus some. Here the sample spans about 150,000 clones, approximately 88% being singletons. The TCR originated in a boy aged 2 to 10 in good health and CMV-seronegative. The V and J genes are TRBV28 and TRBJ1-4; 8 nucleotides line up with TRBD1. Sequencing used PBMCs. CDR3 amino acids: CATLDRDNEKLFF. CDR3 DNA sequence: TGTGCCACCCTGGACAGGGATAATGAAAAACTGTTTTTT.